The 10 T cell receptor beta chains in this list originate from one sample, sequenced in a study of blood T cell repertoires in COVID-19. TCRdb's copy holds only in-frame clones and misses some; the assay was immunoSEQ multiplex PCR. The sample carries about 250,000 clones, 83% recorded once. The material sequenced was peripheral blood. All receptors come from a human donor in a cohort sampled during active COVID-19.

This chain connects TRBV11-2 to TRBJ1-2; D gene uncertain. V lost 4 bases and J lost 0, with 18 bases in between. Germline V gene sequence: CDR1 SGHAT, CDR2 FQNNGV. This CDR3 contains 17 residues. The CDR3 here is CASSSFRQIQANYGYTF. In DNA form, the CDR3 reads TGTGCCAGCAGCTCCTTTCGTCAAATACAAGCTAACTATGGCTACACCTTC.

The rearrangement joins TRBV11-2 to TRBJ2-5, with 12 bases identical to TRBD2. J gave up 5 bases and V 0 bases, and 4 bases lay outside the gene matches. In germline, CDR1 is SGHAT, CDR2 FQNNGV. This CDR3 spans 16 amino acids. In DNA form, the CDR3 reads TGTGCCAGCAGCTTAGATAACCTAGCGGGAGGGGAGACCCAGTACTTC. Its protein is CASSLDNLAGGETQYF.

This clone turned up a few times. The V and J genes are TRBV29-1 and TRBJ2-7; perhaps TRBD1 as D (6 bases). The V end was cut by 7 bases, the J end by 2 bases, with 9 bases between. Germline CDR1 is SQVTM and CDR2 is ANQGSEA. The CDR3 covers 11 residues. As DNA, the CDR3 is TGCAGCGGAGGACAGACCTACGAGCAGTACTTC. This gives the protein CSGGQTYEQYF.

The CDR3 reads CASSLPLANNEQFF. Written as DNA, the CDR3 is TGTGCCAGCAGCTTGCCACTAGCAAACAATGAGCAGTTCTTC. This chain joins TRBV5-4 and TRBJ2-1; tentatively, D is TRBD2 (6 bases). V was clipped by 1 base and J by 5 bases, with 10 bases between them. Germline CDR1 and CDR2: SGHNT and YYREEE (reference sequence). This CDR3 has 14 amino acids. Complete variable domain (other parts from reference TRBV5-4 and TRBJ2-1): ETGVTQSPTHLIKTRGQQVTLRCSSQSGHNTVSWYQQALGQGPQFIFQYYREEENGRGNFPPRFSGLQFPNYSSELNVNALELDDSALYLCASSLPLANNEQFFGPGTRLTVL.

The chain links TRBV30 to TRBJ2-7; the match to TRBD2 covers 9 bases. With V trimmed by 1 base and J by 7 bases, 5 bases remained unmatched. The CDR3 has 13 residues. Germline V CDR1 and CDR2: GTSNPN, SVGIG (reference sequence). The DNA of the CDR3 is TGTGCCTGGAGTGGCCCAGCGGGGGGTGAGCAGTACTTC. It translates to CAWSGPAGGEQYF.

The chain links TRBV28 to TRBJ2-2; no firm D call. Looked up from germline, CDR1 is MDHEN and CDR2 is SYDVKM. Trimming stripped 6 bases from V and 4 bases from J, with 18 bases between. The CDR3 sequence is 16 residues long. CDR3 nucleotide sequence: TGTGCCAGCAGGTTACATCTAACGGTTCCCACCGGGGAGCTGTTTTTT. Residues: CASRLHLTVPTGELFF.

V is TRBV9 and J is TRBJ2-7; weak D call: TRBD1 (6 bases). CDR1 is SGDLS and CDR2 is YYNGEE in the germline V gene. CDR3 length equals 14 residues. Trimming left V 4 bases short and J 3 bases short, with 14 bases between. This chain's CDR3 is CASSPPTGDYEQYF. CDR3 coding DNA: TGTGCCAGCAGCCCTCCGACAGGAGACTACGAGCAGTACTTC.

The V and J genes are TRBV10-1 and TRBJ2-7; D is possibly TRBD1 (6 bases). Germline CDR1 reads WNHNN; CDR2 reads SYGVQD (reference sequence). The CDR3 extends over 15 amino acids. With 4 bases removed from V and 3 bases from J, the gap between germline ends came to 16 bases. The CDR3 DNA reads as TGCGCCAGCAGTGGCCAGACAGGCTCAATCTACGAGCAGTACTTC. Translating it yields CASSGQTGSIYEQYF.

V usage is TRBV5-1 and J usage is TRBJ2-2, with a tentative D call TRBD2 (6 bases). The ends were cut back, 2 bases at V and 8 bases at J, with 10 bases in the middle. This CDR3 comprises 13 residues. Germline lookup yields CDR1 SGHRS and CDR2 YFSETQ. Written as DNA, the CDR3 is TGCGCCAGCAGCTTAGCGGGCGTGGGGGAGCTGTTTTTT. It encodes CASSLAGVGELFF.

The chain joins TRBV5-1 to TRBJ1-4, with D possibly being TRBD1 (5 bases). V lost 0 bases to trimming and J lost 5 bases, with 5 bases between them. Germline CDR1 SGHRS, CDR2 YFSETQ. The CDR3 covers 13 residues. The chain's CDR3 is CASSLGQNEKLFF. The CDR3 bases are TGCGCCAGCAGCTTGGGACAGAATGAAAAACTGTTTTTT.